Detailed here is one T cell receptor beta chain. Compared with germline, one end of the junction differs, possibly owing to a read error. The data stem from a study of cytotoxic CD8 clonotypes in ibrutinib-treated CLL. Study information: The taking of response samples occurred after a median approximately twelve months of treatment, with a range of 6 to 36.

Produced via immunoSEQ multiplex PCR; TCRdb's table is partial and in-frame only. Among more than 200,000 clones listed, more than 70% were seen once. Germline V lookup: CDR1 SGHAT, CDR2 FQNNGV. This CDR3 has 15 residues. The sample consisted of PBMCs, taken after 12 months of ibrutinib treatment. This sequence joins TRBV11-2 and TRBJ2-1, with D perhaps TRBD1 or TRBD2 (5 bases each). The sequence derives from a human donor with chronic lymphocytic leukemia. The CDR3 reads CASSLNLSPGTAEIF. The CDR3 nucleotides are TGTGCCAGCAGCTTAAACTTATCGCCCGGGACCGCCGAGATCTTC.